This T cell receptor (beta chain) derives from a study of blood T cell repertoires in COVID-19. Whole-study context: Material from acute and convalescent COVID-19 was sourced from the United States, Italy and Spain. The analysed material was cDNA or gDNA that came from T cells, B-cell-depleted T cells, or PBMCs.

Assay: immunoSEQ multiplex PCR; the TCRdb copy retains only in-frame clones and omits some. The sample shows about 240,000 clones, approximately 80% of them seen only once. Trimming shortened V by 6 bases and J by 0 bases, and 18 bases separated the two germline ends. Germline V lookup: CDR1 MNHNY, CDR2 SVGAGI (reference sequence). The length of the CDR3 is 17 residues. This rearrangement joins TRBV6-6 to TRBJ1-3; D may be TRBD1 (6 bases). Sequenced: peripheral blood. The receptor comes from a woman of 80 years or more with acute or convalescent COVID-19. Here the CDR3 reads CASRRLLGDISGNTIYF. CDR3 in DNA: TGTGCCAGCAGGCGATTGCTCGGGGACATCTCTGGAAACACCATATATTTT.